This TCR beta chain was observed in a study of control samples from healthy donors and cancer patients. Clones were sequenced by immunoSEQ multiplex PCR, and TCRdb holds only the in-frame ones, with some missing. The table lists fewer than 150,000 clones, 80% to 95% of them singletons. V was cut by 0 bases and J by 6 bases, with 15 bases left in between. The CDR3 has 15 amino acids. Germline CDR1 is SGDLS and CDR2 is YYNGEE. The receptor was derived from a young woman in good health. Sequencing was performed on blood. The chain links TRBV9 to TRBJ1-1, with D perhaps matching TRBD1 (5 bases). The CDR3 DNA sequence: TGTGCCAGCAGCGTAGGGGGGGATTCTTGGTCTGAAGCTTTCTTT. Protein: CASSVGGDSWSEAFF.